These T cell receptor beta chains were read from a single sample in a study of human T cells and chemical hapten exposure. TCRdb passed the RACE reads through MiXCR, listing each CDR3 protein once. The table lists some 74,000 distinct CDR3 sequences, about an eighth of them singletons. The source material was whole blood, sampled in connection with sensitization to the hapten diphenylcyclopropenone (DPC). The origin of the receptors is a woman between 45 and 60 years old with alopecia areata. Some clones in this sample may be carry-over from other donors' samples. Each CDR3 is given with its conserved first and last residue. D genes are given only for firm matches. Clone size is given for some rows only: seen once, a few or many times, or a class if the clone is expanded.

CATLRWGDQTEAFF,TGTGCCACCCTACGTTGGGGGGACCAAACTGAAGCTTTCTTT,-,-,TRBV15,TRBJ1-1
CASSQVWETQYF,TGTGCCAGCAGCCAAGTTTGGGAGACCCAGTACTTC,-,-,TRBV3-1,TRBJ2-5
CSAQRGAHEAFF,TGCAGTGCCCAGAGGGGGGCCCACGAAGCTTTCTTT,-,-,TRBV20-1,TRBJ1-1
CSAPLSGRNEQYF,TGCAGTGCTCCATTATCCGGCCGCAACGAGCAGTACTTC,-,-,TRBV20-1,TRBJ2-7
CASSKTSSGRANEQFF,TGTGCCAGTAGTAAAACCAGTAGCGGGAGGGCCAATGAGCAGTTCTTC,many,TRBD2,TRBV19,TRBJ2-1
CASSLGGSAPYEQYF,TGTGCCAGCAGCTTAGGGGGTAGCGCACCCTACGAGCAGTACTTC,-,-,TRBV11-2,TRBJ2-7
CASDNRHRLTSYEQYF,TGTGCCAGCGATAATAGGCACAGGTTAACCTCCTACGAGCAGTACTTC,-,-,TRBV6-1,TRBJ2-7
CASSLSRDYRYEQYF,TGCGCCAGCAGCTTGTCCCGGGACTACAGATACGAGCAGTACTTC,few,TRBD2,TRBV5-1,TRBJ2-7
CATVDRVAEQYF,TGTGCCACCGTGGACAGGGTGGCCGAGCAGTACTTC,few,TRBD1,TRBV27,TRBJ2-7
CSAPTGTSLTDTQYF,TGCAGTGCCCCCACCGGGACTAGCCTCACAGATACGCAGTATTTT,few,TRBD2,TRBV20-1,TRBJ2-3
CASSLSGLTDNEQFF,TGCGCCAGCAGCTTGTCGGGACTAACGGACAATGAGCAGTTCTTC,-,TRBD2,TRBV5-1,TRBJ2-1
CSVNLDSGGEKLFF,TGCAGCGTTAATCTGGACAGCGGAGGAGAAAAACTGTTTTTT,many,-,TRBV29-1,TRBJ1-4
CASSEEGTVLEAFF,TGTGCCAGCAGTGAAGAGGGGACCGTCCTTGAAGCTTTCTTT,-,-,TRBV2,TRBJ1-1
CSARTSRPRQFF,TGCAGTGCTAGAACCTCAAGACCCCGGCAGTTCTTC,-,-,TRBV20-1,TRBJ2-1
CSASREDSGTPYEQYF,TGCAGTGCCTCTCGGGAGGACAGCGGGACCCCGTACGAGCAGTACTTC,-,-,TRBV20-1,TRBJ2-7
CASSLVSMGGTEAFF,TGTGCCAGCAGCTTAGTTTCCATGGGGGGAACTGAAGCTTTCTTT,many,-,TRBV7-9,TRBJ1-1
CASSLGQGAYQPQHF,TGCGCCAGCAGCTTGGGACAGGGGGCCTATCAGCCCCAGCATTTT,many,TRBD1,TRBV5-1,TRBJ1-5
CASSVGPSGYNEQFF,TGTGCCAGCAGCGTAGGTCCTAGCGGGTACAATGAGCAGTTCTTC,-,TRBD2,TRBV9,TRBJ2-1
CASSPNTGFSGNTIYF,TGTGCCAGCTCACCCAACACAGGATTCTCTGGAAACACCATATATTTT,many,-,TRBV18,TRBJ1-3
CAWSVGYTGELFF,TGTGCCTGGAGTGTTGGATACACCGGGGAGCTGTTTTTT,-,-,TRBV30,TRBJ2-2
CSVRGSNEQYF,TGCAGCGTTCGTGGTAGTAACGAGCAGTACTTC,-,-,TRBV29-1,TRBJ2-7
CASSSNFWDGNEKLFF,TGTGCCAGCAGCTCGAATTTTTGGGACGGTAATGAAAAACTGTTTTTT,-,-,TRBV7-8,TRBJ1-4
CASRAQGAASGELFF,TGTGCCAGCAGAGCACAGGGGGCTGCGTCCGGGGAGCTGTTTTTT,few,TRBD1,TRBV2,TRBJ2-2
CASNTGTSGNNEQFF,TGTGCCAGTAACACCGGGACTAGCGGTAACAATGAGCAGTTCTTC,-,TRBD2,TRBV19,TRBJ2-1
CSARDPGIYEQYF,TGCAGTGCTAGAGACCCAGGGATCTACGAGCAGTACTTC,-,-,TRBV20-1,TRBJ2-7
CSVDYGVGTFF,TGCAGCGTCGATTATGGGGTCGGGACTTTCTTT,many,-,TRBV29-1,TRBJ1-1
CASSLWDTGELFF,TGTGCCAGCAGTTTATGGGACACCGGGGAGCTGTTTTTT,few,-,TRBV27,TRBJ2-2